The rows below give T cell receptor beta chains drawn from one sample of a study of control samples from healthy donors and cancer patients. Profiled with immunoSEQ multiplex PCR; TCRdb holds only in-frame clones, not every one. The data show hundreds of thousands of clones, over 75% seen once. Sequencing was carried out using PBMCs. The source of these receptors is a woman between 55 and 75 years old with lung cancer. The CDR3 runs from the conserved cysteine through the conserved F or W.

TRBV6-1 CASSEAPRPTTEAFF
TRBV2 CASRVDPEGTQYF
TRBV28 CASSGAGEAYEQYF
TRBV7-2 CASSYGTGGYQETQYF
TRBV5-1 CASSVDVTDTQYF
TRBV5-4 CASSPGQQETQYF
TRBV7-2 CASSLTSGIYEQYF
TRBV7-2 CASSPRTETLRYEQYF
TRBV9 CASSLGDGKGQPQHF
TRBV6-4 CASSDSRVNGELFF
TRBV3-1/TRBV3-2 CASSQDDPGHGTDTQYF
TRBV19 CASAPGLAGRAGETQYF
TRBV5-1 CASSLLTGGEKNIQYF
TRBV11-3 CASSPSGRANTGELFF
TRBV3-1/TRBV3-2 CASSQDPPLTSGRDEQYF
TRBV6-5 CASTMTGGRTGELFF
TRBV18 CASSPQNRDTNQPQHF
TRBV5-5 CASSFGTSPLNTEAFF
TRBV5-5 CASSLDRGREAFF
TRBV19 CASSIRGEGTEAFF
TRBV18 CASSAPGRQDYEQYF
TRBV9 CASSGPQGGGELFF
TRBV2 CASSGTGYEQYF
TRBV20-1 CSAGSYNEQFF
TRBV2 CASSAEQDYGYTF
TRBV20-1 CSASDSGHTNTEAFF